The clone carrying this T cell receptor (beta chain) was seen repeatedly, ten times or more. The antigen is not known. This sample is drawn from a study of read filtering for tumor transcriptome and immune sequencing. Overall study: IR-seq gave about 3.5 to 10.27 million TCR reads per sample; RNA-seq gave about 75 to 1,300.

Germline trimming cut 6 bases from V and 7 bases from J; bases unmatched to any gene: 12. CDR3 length equals 15 residues. Overall study results and limits: IR-seq and RNA-seq agreed better without single-read clonotypes.

This library used roughly 400 ng RNA and molecular barcoded adaptors spanning alpha/delta and beta/gamma chains. One entry per CDR3 protein results from TCRdb running MiXCR on the reads. The sample lists approximately 62,000 distinct CDR3 sequences; roughly a fifth were seen once. The TCR sequence derives from a donor over 35 with multiple myeloma. The rearrangement links TRBV12-3 or TRBV12-4 to TRBJ2-1; 7 nucleotides match TRBD1. The sample consisted of a population of CD138-negative cells sorted from bone marrow. The CDR3 sequence is CASSIYTGALNEQFF. CDR3 DNA: TGTGCCAGCAGCATCTACACAGGGGCGTTGAATGAGCAGTTCTTC.